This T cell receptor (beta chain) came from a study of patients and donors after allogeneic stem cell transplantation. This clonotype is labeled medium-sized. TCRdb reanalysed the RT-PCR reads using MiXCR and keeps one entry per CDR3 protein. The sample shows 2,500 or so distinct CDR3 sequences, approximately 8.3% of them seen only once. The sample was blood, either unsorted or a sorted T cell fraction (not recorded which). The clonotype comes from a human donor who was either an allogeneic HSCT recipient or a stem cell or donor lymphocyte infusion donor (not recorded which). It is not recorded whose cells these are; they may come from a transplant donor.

The CDR3 sequence is CASSPGTGEAFF. CDR3 coding DNA: TGTGCCAGCAGCCCGGGGACAGGGGAAGCTTTCTTT. V and J are TRBV9 and TRBJ1-1; TRBD1 aligns across 9 bases. V shed 4 bases, J shed 8 bases, and the junction held 3 bases outside the gene matches. This CDR3 spans 12 amino acids. The germline V gene has CDR1 SGDLS and CDR2 YYNGEE. Full variable domain (rest looked up from reference TRBV9 and TRBJ1-1): DSGVTQTPKHLITATGQRVTLRCSPRSGDLSVYWYQQSLDQGLQFLIQYYNGEERAKGNILERFSAQQFPDLHSELNLSSLELGDSALYFCASSPGTGEAFFGQGTRLTVV.